The next 21 T cell receptor beta chains were all read from a single sample in a study of radiotherapy plus CTLA-4 blockade in lung cancer. Profiled with immunoSEQ multiplex PCR; TCRdb holds only in-frame clones, not every one. The sample lists some 50,000 clones; approximately 85% were seen once. This specimen was peripheral blood, taken from a patient treated with radiotherapy plus ipilimumab. These receptors were collected from a human donor with non-small cell lung cancer whose response to radiotherapy plus ipilimumab could not be evaluated.

The rearrangement uses TRBV6-1 and TRBJ2-3; D is possibly TRBD2 (7 bases). The length of the CDR3 is 15 residues. Germline V gene data show CDR1 as MNHNS and CDR2 as SASEGT. Trimming took off 8 bases at V and 4 bases at J, with 19 bases between the two ends. This CDR3 reads CASVPEGGGPDTQYF. CDR3 in DNA: TGTGCCAGCGTCCCGGAAGGGGGAGGGCCAGATACGCAGTATTTT.

The V gene is TRBV19, the J gene TRBJ2-5; 9 nucleotides line up with TRBD2. The J call is uncertain, as TRBJ2-7 better fits the DNA end. CDR1 and CDR2 from the germline V gene are LNHDA and SQIVND (reference sequence). This CDR3 region has 15 residues. In DNA, the CDR3 is TGTGCCAGTAGTCGTAGCGGGAGCGTCGCGGACGAGCAGTACTTC. It specifies CASSRSGSVADEQYF.

This chain connects TRBV5-1 to TRBJ2-3; 9 bases align to TRBD2. CDR1 and CDR2 from the germline V gene are SGHRS and YFSETQ. V lost 0 bases to trimming and J lost 5 bases; unmatched junction nucleotides: 7. This CDR3 has 16 amino acids. The CDR3: CASSLVPSGKVDTQYF. The CDR3 DNA sequence: TGCGCCAGCAGCTTGGTCCCTAGCGGGAAAGTAGATACGCAGTATTTT.

The rearrangement uses TRBV7-2 and TRBJ2-7; tentatively, D is TRBD2 (5 bases). Trimming left V 1 base short and J 0 bases short, with 13 bases between. The CDR3 runs 16 residues. Germline V gene data show CDR1 as SGHTA and CDR2 as FQGNSA. DNA of the CDR3: TGTGCCAGCAGCTTAGGGGAGCGGCGGAGCTCCTACGAGCAGTACTTC. It specifies CASSLGERRSSYEQYF.

This chain joins TRBV27 and TRBJ2-7; D is uncertain. Looked up from germline, CDR1 is MNHEY and CDR2 is SMNVEV (reference sequence). This CDR3 is 12 amino acids long. V lost 6 bases to trimming and J lost 0 bases, with 6 bases between them. In DNA form, the CDR3 reads TGTGCCAGCAGCCCTCCCTCCTACGAGCAGTACTTC. Translating it yields CASSPPSYEQYF.

The chain combines TRBV28 with TRBJ1-1; no firm D call. Trimming took 5 bases from V and 4 from J, leaving 5 bases between them. There are 11 residues in the CDR3. Germline V CDR1 and CDR2: MDHEN, SYDVKM. This CDR3 is CASSVATEAFF. In nucleotides, the CDR3 is TGTGCCAGCAGTGTAGCCACTGAAGCTTTCTTT.

The J gene is TRBJ1-1, the V gene TRBV15; no clear D gene. CDR1 and CDR2 (germline): LNHNV, YYDKDF (reference sequence). The CDR3 has 12 residues. V lost 3 bases and J lost 8, with 10 bases in between. The DNA for the CDR3 is TGTGCCACCAGCAGCTTGCACAGAGAAGCTTTCTTT. Amino acids: CATSSLHREAFF.

This chain connects TRBV6-6 to TRBJ1-1; no clear D. Per germline, CDR1 MNHNY and CDR2 SVGAGI (reference sequence). V gave up 3 bases and J gave up 5 bases, with 16 bases separating them. The CDR3 is 15 residues long. The CDR3 region has the DNA TGTGCCAGCAGTTATATGGCCACGGCGAGGACTGAAGCTTTCTTT. This encodes CASSYMATARTEAFF.

The chain's CDR3 is CASSPGRPEQYF. The CDR3 DNA follows: TGCGCCAGCAGTCCCGGCAGGCCAGAGCAGTACTTC. The chain recombines TRBV10-1 with TRBJ2-7; D gene uncertain. This CDR3 has 12 residues. Trimming cost V 5 bases and J 7 bases, with 12 bases left between them. Germline values: CDR1 WNHNN, CDR2 SYGVQD (reference sequence).

The rearrangement joins TRBV5-4 to TRBJ1-1; D perhaps matches TRBD1 (5 bases). The CDR3 spans 16 residues. Germline CDR1 reads SGHNT; CDR2 reads YYREEE (reference sequence). Trimming stripped 3 bases from V and 5 bases from J, with 20 bases between. CDR3 bases: TGTGCCAGCAGCTCACCGGCGGGGGAAGTAAGTACTGAAGCTTTCTTT. Its protein product is CASSSPAGEVSTEAFF.

This clone was seen once. V gene TRBV6-5 combines with J gene TRBJ2-5; D gene ambiguous. V lost 6 bases and J 4 bases, leaving 6 bases between the germline ends. Germline V gene data show CDR1 as MNHEY and CDR2 as SVGAGI. The CDR3 extends over 11 amino acids. CDR3 sequence reads: CASSTRETQYF. The CDR3 nucleotides are TGTGCCAGCAGCACCAGAGAGACCCAGTACTTC.

The chain couples TRBV28 to TRBJ2-3, with 8 bases identical to TRBD2. Germline V gene data show CDR1 as MDHEN and CDR2 as SYDVKM. V lost 7 bases to trimming and J lost 5 bases; unmatched junction nucleotides: 11. The CDR3 sequence is 15 residues long. CDR3 protein: CASITGGAPGDTQYF. CDR3 sequence (DNA): TGTGCCAGCATAACGGGGGGGGCGCCTGGAGATACGCAGTATTTT.

V gene TRBV14 combines with J gene TRBJ1-5; maybe TRBD1 (6 bases). Germline CDR1 reads SGHDN; CDR2 reads FVKESK. Trimming pared 2 bases from V and 7 bases from J, leaving 15 bases between. The CDR3 is made up of 15 amino acids. CDR3 in amino acids: CASSQLGGVGQPQHF. The CDR3 DNA sequence: TGTGCCAGCAGCCAACTAGGGGGGGTCGGGCAGCCCCAGCATTTT.

CDR3 nucleotides: TGTGCCAGTAGATATTCGACAGCCAGCTACAATGAGCAGTTCTTC. Translating it yields CASRYSTASYNEQFF. The chain combines TRBV19 with TRBJ2-1; TRBD1 might be the D (5 bases). Trimming took off 6 bases at V and 3 bases at J, with 15 bases between the two ends. This CDR3 region has 15 residues. Germline V CDR1 and CDR2: LNHDA, SQIVND (reference sequence).

The chain uses TRBV6-6 and TRBJ2-5, with 9 positions matching TRBD1. The CDR3 totals 16 residues. With 5 bases clipped from V and 2 bases from J, the junction kept 9 bases outside the gene matches. Germline V gene sequence: CDR1 MNHNY, CDR2 SVGAGI (reference sequence). The CDR3 DNA reads TGTGCCAGCAGTAGCCGGGACAGGGTAAAACAAGAGACCCAGTACTTC. Protein sequence: CASSSRDRVKQETQYF.

The chain carries TRBV28 and TRBJ2-7; no clear D gene. Between the trimmed V and J ends, which lost 3 bases and 4 bases, there was a span of 4 bases. CDR1 and CDR2 (germline): MDHEN, SYDVKM. The CDR3 covers 11 residues. In DNA, the CDR3 is TGTGCCAGCAGTTTTAGATACGAGCAGTACTTC. Amino acid sequence: CASSFRYEQYF.

The chain joins TRBV7-2 to TRBJ1-1; unclear D gene. CDR3 length: 14 amino acids. Germline V gene lookup returns CDR1 SGHTA and CDR2 FQGNSA. V lost 5 bases and J 2 bases, leaving 12 bases between the germline ends. For the CDR3, the DNA is TGTGCCAGCAGCCCAGACTTTTCAAACACTGAAGCTTTCTTT. Its protein is CASSPDFSNTEAFF.

This clone occurred a few times. The chain uses TRBV30 and TRBJ2-4; a possible D gene is TRBD2 (5 bases). This CDR3 contains 15 residues. Trimming stripped 0 bases from V and 0 bases from J, with 9 bases between. Germline V lookup: CDR1 GTSNPN, CDR2 SVGIG (reference sequence). CDR3 sequence reads: CAWSVRELAKNIQYF. The CDR3 DNA is TGTGCCTGGAGTGTACGGGAATTAGCCAAAAACATTCAGTACTTC.

The rearrangement joins TRBV28 to TRBJ1-4; 12 bases are a match to TRBD1. The CDR3 spans 17 residues. Germline V gives CDR1 MDHEN, CDR2 SYDVKM. The J segment lost 8 bases and the V segment lost 0 bases, leaving 7 bases of the junction unmatched. CDR3 DNA sequence: TGTGCCAGCAGTTTATGGGGACAGGGGGCCTTAAAAGAAAAACTGTTTTTT. Translated, it gives CASSLWGQGALKEKLFF.

This chain links TRBV18 with TRBJ1-2; D remains ambiguous. V lost 6 bases and J lost 2, with 10 bases in between. The germline gives CDR1 KGHSH, CDR2 LQKENI. The CDR3 extends over 13 amino acids. The CDR3 sequence is CASSDPGNYGYTF. For the CDR3, the DNA is TGTGCCAGCTCTGACCCGGGGAACTATGGCTACACCTTC.

This clone was detected many times. V usage is TRBV11-2 and J usage is TRBJ2-1, with 13 nucleotides matching TRBD2. The CDR3 is 15 amino acids. After removal of 5 bases from V and 6 bases from J, the junction contained 4 bases not matched to a gene. The germline CDR1 and CDR2 sequences are SGHAT and FQNNGV. This chain's CDR3 is CASSQGLAGANEQFF. Here the CDR3 DNA reads TGTGCCAGCAGCCAAGGACTAGCGGGAGCCAATGAGCAGTTCTTC.